This TCR beta chain was recovered during a study of blood T cell repertoires in COVID-19. Overall study context: The United States, Italy and Spain provided the acute and convalescent COVID-19 samples. T cells, B-cell-depleted T cells, or PBMCs provided the cDNA or gDNA that served as material.

Per the original methods: Reference gene primers were amplified, and this amplification served to estimate nucleated cell counts. The repertoire was sequenced with immunoSEQ multiplex PCR; TCRdb's copy has only in-frame clones and lacks some. V and J calls and clone size come straight from that table; D and trimming were deduced from the DNA. The sample contains around 97,000 clones, 70% to 85% of which appear only once. Between the trimmed V and J ends, which lost 0 bases and 8 bases, there was a span of 15 bases. This CDR3 region has 15 residues. The germline CDR1 and CDR2 sequences are SGDLS and YYNGEE.

This clonotype originated in a man aged 65-85 years with acute or convalescent COVID-19. The sample taken for sequencing was peripheral blood. The chain links TRBV9 to TRBJ1-3; D not resolved. The CDR3 sequence is CASSVDRGLYDTIYF. The CDR3 bases are TGTGCCAGCAGCGTAGATAGAGGTCTTTATGACACCATATATTTT.